This entry describes one T cell receptor (beta chain). TEMRA cells were enriched by FACS, while CD8+ and CD4+ T cells were obtained through a negative isolation that was performed magnetically. The entry originates in a study of CD8 T cells in Susac syndrome. Across the whole study: At the time of blood draw, patients with Susac syndrome were therapy-naive, receiving corticosteroids, or receiving intravenous immunoglobulin alone.

cDNA came from 0.5 to 1 ug RNA primed by random hexamers. immunoSEQ multiplex PCR amplified TCR beta CDR3 across 54 Vbeta, 13 Jbeta. TCRdb re-called the immunoSEQ multiplex PCR reads through MiXCR, storing one row per CDR3 protein. The sample lists around 80,000 distinct CDR3 sequences, over 85% occurring once. The length of the CDR3 is 13 residues. From germline, CDR1 is MDHEN and CDR2 SYDVKM. V lost 5 bases and J lost 8, with 13 bases in between. The clonotype originates from a human donor with Susac syndrome. Input material: CD8+ T cells from PBMCs. The genes are TRBV28 and TRBJ2-4; D is undetermined. The CDR3 loop is CASSLLPRDIQYF. CDR3 sequence (DNA): TGTGCCAGCAGTCTCCTACCCCGGGACATTCAGTACTTC.